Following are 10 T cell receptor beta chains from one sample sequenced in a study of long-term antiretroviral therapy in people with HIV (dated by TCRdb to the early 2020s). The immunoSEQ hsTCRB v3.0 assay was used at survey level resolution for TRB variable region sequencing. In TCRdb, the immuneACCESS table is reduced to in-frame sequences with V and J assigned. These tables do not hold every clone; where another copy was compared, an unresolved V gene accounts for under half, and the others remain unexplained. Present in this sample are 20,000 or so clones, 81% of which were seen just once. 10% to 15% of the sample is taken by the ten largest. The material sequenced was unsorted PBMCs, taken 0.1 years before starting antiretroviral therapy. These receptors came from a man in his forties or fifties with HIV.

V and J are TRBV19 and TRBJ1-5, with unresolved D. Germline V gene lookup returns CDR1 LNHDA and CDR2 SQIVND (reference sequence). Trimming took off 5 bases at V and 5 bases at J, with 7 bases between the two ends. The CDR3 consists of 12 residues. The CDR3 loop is CASSPRDQPQHF. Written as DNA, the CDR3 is TGTGCCAGTAGTCCCCGAGATCAGCCCCAGCATTTT.

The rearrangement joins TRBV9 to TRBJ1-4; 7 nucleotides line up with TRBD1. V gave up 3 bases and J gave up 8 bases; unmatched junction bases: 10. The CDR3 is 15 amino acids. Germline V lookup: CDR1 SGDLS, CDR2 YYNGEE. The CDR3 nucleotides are TGTGCCAGCAGCGCGCGACAGGGAGAGGGGGAAAAACTGTTTTTT. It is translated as CASSARQGEGEKLFF. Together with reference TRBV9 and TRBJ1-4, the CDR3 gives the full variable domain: DSGVTQTPKHLITATGQRVTLRCSPRSGDLSVYWYQQSLDQGLQFLIQYYNGEERAKGNILERFSAQQFPDLHSELNLSSLELGDSALYFCASSARQGEGEKLFFGSGTQLSVL.

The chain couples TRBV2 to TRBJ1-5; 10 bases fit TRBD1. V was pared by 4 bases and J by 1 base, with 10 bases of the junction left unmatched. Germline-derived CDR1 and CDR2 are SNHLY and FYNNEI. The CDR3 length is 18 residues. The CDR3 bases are TGTGCCAGCAGTGTTCCGGGACAGGGGAGCTGGAGCAATCAGCCCCAGCATTTT. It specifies CASSVPGQGSWSNQPQHF.

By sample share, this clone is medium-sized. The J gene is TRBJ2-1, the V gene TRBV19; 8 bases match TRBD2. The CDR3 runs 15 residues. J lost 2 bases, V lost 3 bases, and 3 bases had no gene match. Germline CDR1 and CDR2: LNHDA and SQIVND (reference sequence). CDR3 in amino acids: CASSMVAGPYNEQFF. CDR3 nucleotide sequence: TGTGCCAGTAGTATGGTAGCGGGACCCTACAATGAGCAGTTCTTC.

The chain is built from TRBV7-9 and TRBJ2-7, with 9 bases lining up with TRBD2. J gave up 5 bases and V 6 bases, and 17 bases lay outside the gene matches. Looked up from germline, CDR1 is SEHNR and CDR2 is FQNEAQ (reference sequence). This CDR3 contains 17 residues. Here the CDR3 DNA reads TGTGCCAGCAGTCATCTCCCCCGAAGGCGGGGGGGGAACGAGCAGTACTTC. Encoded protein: CASSHLPRRRGGNEQYF.

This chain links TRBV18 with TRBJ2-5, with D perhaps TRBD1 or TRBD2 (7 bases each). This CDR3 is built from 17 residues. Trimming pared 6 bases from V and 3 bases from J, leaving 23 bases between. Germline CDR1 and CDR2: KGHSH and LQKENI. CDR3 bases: TGTGCCAGCTCTCAGGGACCCAGGGGGGGCGCGGAAGAGACCCAGTACTTC. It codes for CASSQGPRGGAEETQYF.

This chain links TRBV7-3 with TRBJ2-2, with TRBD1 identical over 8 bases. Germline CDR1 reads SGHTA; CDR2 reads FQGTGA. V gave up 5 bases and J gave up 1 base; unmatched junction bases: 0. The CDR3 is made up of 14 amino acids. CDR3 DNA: TGTGCCAGCAGCGGACAGGGGAACACCGGGGAGCTGTTTTTT. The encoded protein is CASSGQGNTGELFF.

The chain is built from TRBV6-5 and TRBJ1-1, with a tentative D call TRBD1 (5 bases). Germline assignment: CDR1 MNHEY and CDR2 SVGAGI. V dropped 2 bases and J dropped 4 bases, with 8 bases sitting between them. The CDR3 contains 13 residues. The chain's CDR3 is CASSYQGTTEAFF. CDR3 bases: TGTGCCAGCAGTTACCAGGGAACCACTGAAGCTTTCTTT.

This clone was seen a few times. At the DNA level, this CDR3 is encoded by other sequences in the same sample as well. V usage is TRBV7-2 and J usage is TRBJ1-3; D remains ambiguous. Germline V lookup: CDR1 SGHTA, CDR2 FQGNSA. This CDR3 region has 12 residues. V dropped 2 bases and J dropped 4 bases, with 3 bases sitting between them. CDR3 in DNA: TGTGCCAGCAGCTTAACAGGAAACACCATATATTTT. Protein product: CASSLTGNTIYF.

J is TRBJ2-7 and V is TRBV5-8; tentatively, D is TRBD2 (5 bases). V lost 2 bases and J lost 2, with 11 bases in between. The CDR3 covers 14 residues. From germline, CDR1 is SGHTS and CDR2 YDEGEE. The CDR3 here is CASSFLASTYEQYF. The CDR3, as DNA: TGTGCCAGCAGCTTTCTAGCCAGTACCTACGAGCAGTACTTC.